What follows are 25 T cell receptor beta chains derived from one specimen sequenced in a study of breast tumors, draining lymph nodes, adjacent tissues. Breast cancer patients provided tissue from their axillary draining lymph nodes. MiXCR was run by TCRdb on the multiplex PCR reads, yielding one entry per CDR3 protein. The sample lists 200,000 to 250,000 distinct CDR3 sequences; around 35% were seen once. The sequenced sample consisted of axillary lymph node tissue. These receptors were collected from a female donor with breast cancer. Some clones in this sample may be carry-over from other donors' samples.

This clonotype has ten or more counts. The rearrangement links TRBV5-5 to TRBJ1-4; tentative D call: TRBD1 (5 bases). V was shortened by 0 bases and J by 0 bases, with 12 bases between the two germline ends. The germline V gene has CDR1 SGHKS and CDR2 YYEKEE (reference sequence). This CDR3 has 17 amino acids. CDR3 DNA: TGTGCCAGCAGCTTGGCGGGGTCGACAGCAACTAATGAAAAACTGTTTTTT. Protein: CASSLAGSTATNEKLFF.

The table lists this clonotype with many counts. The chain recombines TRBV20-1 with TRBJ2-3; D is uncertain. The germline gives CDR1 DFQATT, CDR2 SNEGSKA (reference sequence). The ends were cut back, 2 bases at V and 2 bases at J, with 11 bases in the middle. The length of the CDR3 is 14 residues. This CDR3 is CSARSPINTDTQYF. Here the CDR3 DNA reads TGCAGTGCTAGATCCCCTATTAACACAGATACGCAGTATTTT.

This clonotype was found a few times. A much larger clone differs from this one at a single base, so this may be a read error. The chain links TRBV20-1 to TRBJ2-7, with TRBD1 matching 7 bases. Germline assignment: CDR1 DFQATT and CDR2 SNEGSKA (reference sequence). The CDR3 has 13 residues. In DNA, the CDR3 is TGCAGTGCCCGGGGACAGCCGACCTACGCGCAGTACTTC. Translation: CSARGQPTYAQYF.

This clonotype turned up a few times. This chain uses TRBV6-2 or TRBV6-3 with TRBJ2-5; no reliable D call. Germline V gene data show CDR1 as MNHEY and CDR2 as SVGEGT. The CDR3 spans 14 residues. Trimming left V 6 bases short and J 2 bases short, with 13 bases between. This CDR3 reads CASSETRNQETQYF. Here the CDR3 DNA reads TGTGCCAGCAGCGAGACAAGAAATCAAGAGACCCAGTACTTC.

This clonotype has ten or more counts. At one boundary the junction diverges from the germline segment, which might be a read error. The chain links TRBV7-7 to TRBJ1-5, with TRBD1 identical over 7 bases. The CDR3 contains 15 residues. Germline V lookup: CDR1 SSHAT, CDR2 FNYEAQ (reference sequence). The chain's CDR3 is CASSSRGQVSQPQHF. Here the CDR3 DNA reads TGTGCTAGCAGCTCCCGCGGACAGGTGAGTCAGCCCCAGCATTTT.

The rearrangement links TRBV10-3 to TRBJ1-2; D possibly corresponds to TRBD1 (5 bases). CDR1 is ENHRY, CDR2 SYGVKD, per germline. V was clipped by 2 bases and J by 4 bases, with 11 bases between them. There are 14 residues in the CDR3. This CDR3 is CAISEGRGCYGYTF. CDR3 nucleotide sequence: TGTGCCATCAGTGAGGGACGGGGGTGCTATGGCTACACCTTC.

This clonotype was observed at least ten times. This chain's CDR3 is CASSFFRVGGGEQFF. CDR3 in DNA: TGTGCCAGCAGTTTTTTTCGGGTAGGGGGCGGTGAGCAGTTCTTC. J is TRBJ2-1 and V is TRBV12-3 or TRBV12-4; TRBD1 aligns across 7 bases. V trimming: 3 bases; J trimming: 9 bases; junction bases outside the gene matches: 11. This CDR3 has 15 residues.

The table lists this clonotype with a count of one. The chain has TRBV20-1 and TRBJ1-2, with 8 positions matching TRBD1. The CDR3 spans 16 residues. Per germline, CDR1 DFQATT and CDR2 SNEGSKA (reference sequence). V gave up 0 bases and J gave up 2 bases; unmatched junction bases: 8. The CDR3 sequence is CSARDGTGAPNYGYTF. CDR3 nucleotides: TGCAGTGCTAGAGATGGGACAGGTGCCCCAAACTATGGCTACACCTTC.

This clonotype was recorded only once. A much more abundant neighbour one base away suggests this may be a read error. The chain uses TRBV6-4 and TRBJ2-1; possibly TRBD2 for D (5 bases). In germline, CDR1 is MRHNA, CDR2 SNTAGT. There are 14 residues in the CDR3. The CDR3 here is CANSASPTHNEQFF. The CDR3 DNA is TGTGCCAACAGTGCTAGCCCTACTCACAATGAGCAGTTCTTC.

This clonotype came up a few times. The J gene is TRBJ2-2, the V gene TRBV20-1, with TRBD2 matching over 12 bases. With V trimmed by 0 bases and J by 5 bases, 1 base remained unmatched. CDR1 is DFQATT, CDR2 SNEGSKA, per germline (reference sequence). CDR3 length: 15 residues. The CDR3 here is CSARETSGRTGELFF. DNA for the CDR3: TGCAGTGCTAGAGAAACTAGCGGGAGGACCGGGGAGCTGTTTTTT.

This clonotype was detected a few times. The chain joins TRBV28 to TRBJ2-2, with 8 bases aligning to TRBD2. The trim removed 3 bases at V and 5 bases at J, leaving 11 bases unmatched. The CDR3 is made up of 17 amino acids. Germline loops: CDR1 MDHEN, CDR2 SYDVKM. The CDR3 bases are TGTGCCAGCAGTTTGTTGGGGACTAGGGGGGAGACCGGGGAGCTGTTTTTT. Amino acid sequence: CASSLLGTRGETGELFF.

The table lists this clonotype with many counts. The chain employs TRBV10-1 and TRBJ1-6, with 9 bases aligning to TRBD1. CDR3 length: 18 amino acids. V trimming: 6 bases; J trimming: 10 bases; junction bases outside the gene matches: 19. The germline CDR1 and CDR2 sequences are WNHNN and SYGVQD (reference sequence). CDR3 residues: CASRAFAGQGIIASPLHF. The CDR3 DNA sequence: TGCGCCAGCAGAGCGTTCGCAGGACAGGGGATTATCGCATCACCCCTCCACTTT.

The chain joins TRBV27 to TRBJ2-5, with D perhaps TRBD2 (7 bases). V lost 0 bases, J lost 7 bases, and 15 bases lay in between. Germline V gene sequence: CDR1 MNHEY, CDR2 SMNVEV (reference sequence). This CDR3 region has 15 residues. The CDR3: CASSLSLGGQGTQYF. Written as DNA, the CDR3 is TGTGCCAGCAGTTTATCGCTGGGGGGGCAGGGGACCCAGTACTTC.

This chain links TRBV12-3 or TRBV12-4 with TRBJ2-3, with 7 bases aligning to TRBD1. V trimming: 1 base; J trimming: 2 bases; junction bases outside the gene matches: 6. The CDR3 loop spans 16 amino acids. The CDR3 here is CASSLGDRDPTDTQYF. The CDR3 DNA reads TGTGCCAGCAGTTTAGGAGACAGGGATCCCACAGATACGCAGTATTTT.

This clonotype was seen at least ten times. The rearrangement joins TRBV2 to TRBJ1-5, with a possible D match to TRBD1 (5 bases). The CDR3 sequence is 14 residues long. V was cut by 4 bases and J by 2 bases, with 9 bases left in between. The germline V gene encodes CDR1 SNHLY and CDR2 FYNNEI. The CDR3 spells CASSGTGGNQPQHF. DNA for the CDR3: TGTGCCAGCAGTGGTACAGGTGGCAATCAGCCCCAGCATTTT.

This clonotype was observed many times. The CDR3 here is CASSLERGLETQYF. The CDR3 nucleotides are TGCGCCAGCAGCTTGGAAAGGGGATTAGAGACCCAGTACTTC. The chain carries TRBV5-1 and TRBJ2-5, with a tentative D call TRBD1 (5 bases). CDR3 length: 14 residues. Looked up from germline, CDR1 is SGHRS and CDR2 is YFSETQ. The V end was cut by 0 bases, the J end by 4 bases, with 10 bases between.

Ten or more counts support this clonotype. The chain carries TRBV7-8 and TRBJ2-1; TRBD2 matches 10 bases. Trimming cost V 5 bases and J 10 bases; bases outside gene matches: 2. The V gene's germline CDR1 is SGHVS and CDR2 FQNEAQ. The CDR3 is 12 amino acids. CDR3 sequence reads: CASSQLAGEQFF. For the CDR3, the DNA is TGTGCCAGCAGCCAACTAGCGGGGGAGCAGTTCTTC. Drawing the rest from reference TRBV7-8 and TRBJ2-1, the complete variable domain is GAGVSQSPRYKVAKRGQDVALRCDPISGHVSLFWYQQALGQGPEFLTYFQNEAQLDKSGLPSDRFFAERPEGSVSTLKIQRTQQEDSAVYLCASSQLAGEQFFGPGTRLTVL.

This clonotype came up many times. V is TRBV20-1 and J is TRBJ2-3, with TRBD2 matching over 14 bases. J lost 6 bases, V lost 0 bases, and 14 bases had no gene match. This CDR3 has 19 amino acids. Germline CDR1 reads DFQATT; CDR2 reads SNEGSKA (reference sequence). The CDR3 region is CSARDSRRLAGGPRDTQYF. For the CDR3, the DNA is TGCAGTGCTAGAGATTCGCGTAGACTAGCGGGAGGGCCTAGGGATACGCAGTATTTT.

CDR3 sequence (DNA): TGTGCCAGTCATATGGCGGTGGTAGAGACCGGGGAGCTGTTTTTT. This codes for CASHMAVVETGELFF. The V gene is TRBV2, the J gene TRBJ2-2; D gene ambiguous. In germline, CDR1 is SNHLY, CDR2 FYNNEI. The CDR3 loop spans 15 amino acids. V dropped 9 bases and J dropped 5 bases, with 19 bases sitting between them.

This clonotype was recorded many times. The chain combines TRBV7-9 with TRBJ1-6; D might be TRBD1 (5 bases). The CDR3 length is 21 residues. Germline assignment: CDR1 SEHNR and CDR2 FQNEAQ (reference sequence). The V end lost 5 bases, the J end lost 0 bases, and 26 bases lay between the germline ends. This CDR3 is CASSPSRDGSTPGSYNSPLHF. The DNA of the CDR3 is TGTGCCAGCAGCCCCTCCCGGGACGGATCGACCCCCGGCTCCTATAATTCACCCCTCCACTTT.

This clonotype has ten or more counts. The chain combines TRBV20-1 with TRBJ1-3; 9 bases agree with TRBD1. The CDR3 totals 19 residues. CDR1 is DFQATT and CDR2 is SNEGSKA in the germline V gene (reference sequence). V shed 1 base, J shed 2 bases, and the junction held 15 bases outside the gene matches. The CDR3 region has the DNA TGCAGTGCTAGAGGGATCTCACAGGGGGCATCCTATGCTGGAAACACCATATATTTT. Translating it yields CSARGISQGASYAGNTIYF.

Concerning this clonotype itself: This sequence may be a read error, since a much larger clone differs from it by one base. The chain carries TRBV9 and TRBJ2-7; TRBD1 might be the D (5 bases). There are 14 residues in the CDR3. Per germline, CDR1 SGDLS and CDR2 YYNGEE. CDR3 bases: TGTGCCAGCAGCGTGGACATCCCCTCCGCAGAGCAGTCCTTC. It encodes CASSVDIPSAEQSF.

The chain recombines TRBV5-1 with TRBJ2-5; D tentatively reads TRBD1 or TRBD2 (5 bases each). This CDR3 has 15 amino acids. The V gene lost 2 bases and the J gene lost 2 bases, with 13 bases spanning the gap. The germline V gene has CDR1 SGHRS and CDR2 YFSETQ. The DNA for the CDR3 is TGCGCCAGCAGCTTTTCCGGGACCTTGCAAGAGACCCAGTACTTC. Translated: CASSFSGTLQETQYF.

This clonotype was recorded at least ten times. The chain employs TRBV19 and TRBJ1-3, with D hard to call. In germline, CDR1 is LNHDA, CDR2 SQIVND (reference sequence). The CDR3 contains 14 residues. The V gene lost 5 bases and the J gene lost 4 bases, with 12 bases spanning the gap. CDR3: CASSFGNSGNTIYF. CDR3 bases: TGTGCCAGTAGTTTCGGGAACTCGGGAAACACCATATATTTT.

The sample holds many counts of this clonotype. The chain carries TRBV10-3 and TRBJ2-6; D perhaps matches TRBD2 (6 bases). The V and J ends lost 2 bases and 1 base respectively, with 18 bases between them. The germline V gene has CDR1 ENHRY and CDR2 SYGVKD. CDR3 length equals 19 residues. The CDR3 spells CAISEASSGEGSGANVLTF. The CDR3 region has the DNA TGTGCCATCAGTGAGGCGAGTAGCGGTGAAGGGTCTGGGGCCAACGTCCTGACTTTC.